A selection of T cell receptor beta chains follows, all from one sample in a study of Tregs in tolerant kidney transplant recipients. Clones were read by immunoSEQ multiplex PCR, and TCRdb kept only the in-frame ones, dropping some. The table records roughly 69,000 clones, 98% of them present only once. The input for sequencing was Tregs from blood, taken before the transplant. These receptors were obtained from a human donor who received a combined kidney and bone marrow transplant. Both conserved end residues are trimmed from each CDR3.

J | V | CDR3
TRBJ1-2 | TRBV7-8 | ASSPGTVNGYT
TRBJ1-2 | TRBV28 | ASTSSYGYT
TRBJ1-2 | TRBV7-2 | ASSFAGGAGGYT
TRBJ2-7 | TRBV7-2 | ASSLERGTYEQY
TRBJ2-6 | TRBV19 | ASRIQGSSGANVLT
TRBJ2-1 | TRBV10-3 | AISAEFRDYNEQF
TRBJ2-2 | TRBV6-1 | ASSRSGGVGELF
TRBJ1-1 | TRBV7-3 | ASSLRKGTNTEAF
TRBJ2-3 | TRBV6-5 | ASRQTGTDTQY
TRBJ2-5 | TRBV5-5 | ASSFPTGAETQY
TRBJ1-1 | TRBV6-5 | ASTLSGGNTEAF
TRBJ2-1 | TRBV5-1 | ASKTASSYNEQF
TRBJ1-4 | TRBV15 | ATSKTGYLNEKLF
TRBJ2-6 | TRBV27 | ASSLILAPSGANVLT
TRBJ2-2 | TRBV5-6 | ASSFGLYTGELF
TRBJ2-3 | TRBV15 | ATSRVGGADTQY
TRBJ2-3 | TRBV9 | ASAGSTDTQY
TRBJ2-5 | TRBV11-3 | ASSLGGSRQETQY
TRBJ2-7 | TRBV5-6 | ASRLRGTPYEQY
TRBJ1-1 | TRBV4-1 | ASSQARGLLVTNTEAF
TRBJ2-3 | TRBV18 | ASSPGTHDTQY
TRBJ2-7 | TRBV4-3 | ASSQDRGLAGSAEQY
TRBJ1-2 | TRBV9 | ASSRRQVELYGYT
TRBJ2-7 | TRBV5-4 | ASRGDNTYEQY
TRBJ2-3 | TRBV4-2 | ASSPGLGFDGGTDTQY
TRBJ2-1 | TRBV5-1 | ASSLGGPDNEQF
TRBJ1-4 | TRBV5-5 | ARQGRDRGNEKLF
TRBJ2-7 | TRBV29-1 | SVVEREGRNEQY
TRBJ1-2 | TRBV4-3 | ASSQAGTGHGYT
TRBJ1-5 | TRBV19 | ASNPSGTGADSNQPQH
TRBJ2-1 | TRBV6-5 | ASSYSPGGPYNEQF
TRBJ1-6 | TRBV5-8 | ASSLTAGSYSPLH
TRBJ2-2 | TRBV6-6 | ASSQTGDSGELF
TRBJ2-3 | TRBV21-1 | ASQGQGQQNSTDTQY
TRBJ2-1 | TRBV9 | ASSVGVSRLNSYNEQF
TRBJ1-4 | TRBV7-9 | ASSLRGGTGANEKLF
TRBJ1-6 | TRBV4-2 | ASSQEGQGFSPLH